This TCR beta chain is drawn from a study of glioma-infiltrating T cells after dendritic cell vaccination. About the research overall: Glioblastoma patients came from Phase I and II dendritic cell vaccination trials.

Unmatched junction bases numbered 7, after V lost 5 bases and J lost 6 bases. The germline CDR1 and CDR2 sequences are SGHTA and FQGNSA. This CDR3 is 15 amino acids long. A note on this clone: Other DNA sequences of this sample code for an identical CDR3.

TCRB CDR3 was amplified from 2 ug genomic DNA or less. Using immunoSEQ multiplex PCR, the repertoire was profiled, and TCRdb retains in-frame clones only, with some absent. The profile shows some 100,000 clones, 75% to 85% of them singletons. Patients had residual fresh-frozen tumor tissue and more than two years of survival data. The sample consisted of blood, taken before dendritic cell vaccination. The receptor was derived from a human donor with glioblastoma. The chain combines TRBV7-2 with TRBJ2-1; the match to TRBD2 covers 10 bases. CDR3 in amino acids: CASSAGGTSVNEQFF. The CDR3 nucleotides are TGTGCCAGCAGCGCAGGGGGGACTAGCGTCAATGAGCAGTTCTTC.